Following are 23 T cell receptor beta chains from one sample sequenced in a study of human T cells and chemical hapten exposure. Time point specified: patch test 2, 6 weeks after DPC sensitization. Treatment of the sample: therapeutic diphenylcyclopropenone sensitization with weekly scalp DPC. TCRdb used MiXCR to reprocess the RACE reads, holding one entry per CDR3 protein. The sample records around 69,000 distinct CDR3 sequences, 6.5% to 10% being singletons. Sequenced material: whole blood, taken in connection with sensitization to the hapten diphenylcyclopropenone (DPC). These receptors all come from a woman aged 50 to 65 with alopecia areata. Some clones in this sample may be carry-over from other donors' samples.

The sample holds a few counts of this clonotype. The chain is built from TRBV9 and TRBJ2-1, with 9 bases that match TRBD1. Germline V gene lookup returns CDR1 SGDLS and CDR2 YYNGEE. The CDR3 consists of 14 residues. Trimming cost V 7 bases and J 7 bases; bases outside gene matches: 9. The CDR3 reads CASEDRGGGNEQFF. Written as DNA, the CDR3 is TGTGCCAGCGAGGACAGGGGAGGGGGGAATGAGCAGTTCTTC.

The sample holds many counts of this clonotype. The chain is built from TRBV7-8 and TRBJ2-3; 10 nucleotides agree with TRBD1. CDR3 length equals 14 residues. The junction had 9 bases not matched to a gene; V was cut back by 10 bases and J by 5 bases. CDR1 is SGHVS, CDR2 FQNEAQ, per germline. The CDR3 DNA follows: TGTGCCACCCGAAGGGACAGGGGTATAGATACGCAGTATTTT. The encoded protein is CATRRDRGIDTQYF. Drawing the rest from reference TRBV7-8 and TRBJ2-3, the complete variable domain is GAGVSQSPRYKVAKRGQDVALRCDPISGHVSLFWYQQALGQGPEFLTYFQNEAQLDKSGLPSDRFFAERPEGSVSTLKIQRTQQEDSAVYLCATRRDRGIDTQYFGPGTRLTVL.

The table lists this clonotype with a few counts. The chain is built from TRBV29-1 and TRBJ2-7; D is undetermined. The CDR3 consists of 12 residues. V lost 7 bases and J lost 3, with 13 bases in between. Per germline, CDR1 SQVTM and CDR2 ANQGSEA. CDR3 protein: CSGAEDLYEQYF. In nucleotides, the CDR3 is TGCAGCGGGGCGGAAGACCTCTACGAGCAGTACTTC.

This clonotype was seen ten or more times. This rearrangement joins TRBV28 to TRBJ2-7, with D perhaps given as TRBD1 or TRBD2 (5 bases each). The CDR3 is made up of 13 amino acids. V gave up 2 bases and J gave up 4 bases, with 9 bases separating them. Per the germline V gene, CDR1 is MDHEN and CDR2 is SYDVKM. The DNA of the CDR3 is TGTGCCAGCAGTTTACAAGGGGAGTACGAGCAGTACTTC. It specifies CASSLQGEYEQYF.

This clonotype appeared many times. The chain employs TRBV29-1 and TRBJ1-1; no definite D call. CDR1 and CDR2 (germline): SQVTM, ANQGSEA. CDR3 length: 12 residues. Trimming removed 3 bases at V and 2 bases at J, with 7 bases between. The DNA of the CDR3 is TGCAGCGTTGACAGGTCCAACACTGAAGCTTTCTTT. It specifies CSVDRSNTEAFF.

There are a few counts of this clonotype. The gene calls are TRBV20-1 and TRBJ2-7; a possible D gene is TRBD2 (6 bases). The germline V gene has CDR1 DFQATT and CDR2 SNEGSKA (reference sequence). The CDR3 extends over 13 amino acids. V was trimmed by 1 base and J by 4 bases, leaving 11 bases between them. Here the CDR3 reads CSARGTKEYEQYF. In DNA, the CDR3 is TGCAGTGCTAGAGGGACTAAGGAGTACGAGCAGTACTTC.

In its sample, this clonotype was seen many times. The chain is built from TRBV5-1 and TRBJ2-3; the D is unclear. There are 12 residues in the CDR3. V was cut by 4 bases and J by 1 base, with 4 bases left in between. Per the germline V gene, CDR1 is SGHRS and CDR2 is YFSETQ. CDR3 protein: CASSPGTDTQYF. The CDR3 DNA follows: TGCGCCAGCAGCCCCGGCACAGATACGCAGTATTTT. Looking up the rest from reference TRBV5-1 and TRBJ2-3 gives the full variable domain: KAGVTQTPRYLIKTRGQQVTLSCSPISGHRSVSWYQQTPGQGLQFLFEYFSETQRNKGNFPGRFSGRQFSNSRSEMNVSTLELGDSALYLCASSPGTDTQYFGPGTRLTVL.

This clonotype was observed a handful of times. The CDR3 is CASSLGGVSYNEQFF. The CDR3, as DNA: TGTGCCAGCAGCTTGGGGGGGGTCTCCTACAATGAGCAGTTCTTC. The rearrangement uses TRBV7-2 and TRBJ2-1, with 7 bases aligning to TRBD2. V lost 3 bases to trimming and J lost 0 bases; unmatched junction nucleotides: 2. This CDR3 has 15 amino acids. CDR1 is SGHTA, CDR2 FQGNSA, per germline.

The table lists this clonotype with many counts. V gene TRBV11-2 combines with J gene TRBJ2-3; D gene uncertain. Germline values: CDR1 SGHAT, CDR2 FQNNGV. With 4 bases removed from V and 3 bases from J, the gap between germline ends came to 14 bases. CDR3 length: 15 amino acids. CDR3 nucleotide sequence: TGTGCCAGCAGCTCACTCCCAAAGGAGACAGATACGCAGTATTTT. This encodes CASSSLPKETDTQYF. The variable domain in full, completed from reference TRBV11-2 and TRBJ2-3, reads EAGVAQSPRYKIIEKRQSVAFWCNPISGHATLYWYQQILGQGPKLLIQFQNNGVVDDSQLPKDRFSAERLKGVDSTLKIQPAKLEDSAVYLCASSSLPKETDTQYFGPGTRLTVL.

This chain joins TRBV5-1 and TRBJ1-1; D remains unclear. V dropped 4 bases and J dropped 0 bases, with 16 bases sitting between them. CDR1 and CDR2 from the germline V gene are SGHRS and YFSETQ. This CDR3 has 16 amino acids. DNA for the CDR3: TGCGCCAGCAGCCGGGTTCTGGGTCCGATGAACACTGAAGCTTTCTTT. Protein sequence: CASSRVLGPMNTEAFF.

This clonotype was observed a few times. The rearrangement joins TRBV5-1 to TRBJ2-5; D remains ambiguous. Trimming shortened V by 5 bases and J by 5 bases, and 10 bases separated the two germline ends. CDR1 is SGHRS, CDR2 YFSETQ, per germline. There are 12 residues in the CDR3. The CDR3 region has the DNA TGCGCCAGCAGGGCCCTTAGGGAGACCCAGTACTTC. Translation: CASRALRETQYF.

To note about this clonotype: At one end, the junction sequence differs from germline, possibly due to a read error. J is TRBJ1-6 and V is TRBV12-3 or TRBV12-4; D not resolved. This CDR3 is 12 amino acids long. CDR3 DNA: TGTGCCAGCAGTTTAATTCTTGGCCCCCTCAACTTT. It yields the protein CASSLILGPLNF.

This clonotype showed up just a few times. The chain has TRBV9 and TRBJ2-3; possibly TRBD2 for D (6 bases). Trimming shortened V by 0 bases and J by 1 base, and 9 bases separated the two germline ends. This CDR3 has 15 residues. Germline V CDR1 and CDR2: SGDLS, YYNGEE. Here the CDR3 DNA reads TGTGCCAGCAGCGTAGTCGCTAGCGGCACAGATACGCAGTATTTT. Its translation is CASSVVASGTDTQYF.

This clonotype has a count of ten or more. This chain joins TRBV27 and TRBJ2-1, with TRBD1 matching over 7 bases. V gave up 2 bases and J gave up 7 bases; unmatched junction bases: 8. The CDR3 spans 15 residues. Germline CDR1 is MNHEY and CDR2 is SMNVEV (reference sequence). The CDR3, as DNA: TGTGCCAGCAGTTTAGTCAGGGGGTTTGGGAATGAGCAGTTCTTC. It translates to CASSLVRGFGNEQFF.

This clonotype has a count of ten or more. CDR3 amino acids: CSVDLEGGRSTDTQYF. The CDR3 DNA follows: TGCAGCGTTGACCTAGAGGGAGGGAGAAGCACAGATACGCAGTATTTT. J is TRBJ2-3 and V is TRBV29-1; 7 bases fit TRBD2. Per the germline V gene, CDR1 is SQVTM and CDR2 is ANQGSEA. This CDR3 has 16 amino acids. V was clipped by 3 bases and J by 0 bases; unmatched bases: 9.

CDR3 DNA sequence: TGTGCCAGCAGTTTAAGGCCCGGGACTAGCGGGAGTATCTACGAGCAGTACTTC. It specifies CASSLRPGTSGSIYEQYF. V and J are TRBV12-3 or TRBV12-4 and TRBJ2-7; 14 nucleotides line up with TRBD2. Trimming took 2 bases from V and 3 from J; bases not matched to a gene: 9. The CDR3 sequence is 18 residues long.

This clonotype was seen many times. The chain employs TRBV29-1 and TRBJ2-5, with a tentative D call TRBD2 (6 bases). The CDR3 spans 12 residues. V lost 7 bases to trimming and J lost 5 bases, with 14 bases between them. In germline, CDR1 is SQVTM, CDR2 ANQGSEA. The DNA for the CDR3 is TGCAGCGCGGGGGAATCACCGGAGACCCAGTACTTC. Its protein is CSAGESPETQYF.

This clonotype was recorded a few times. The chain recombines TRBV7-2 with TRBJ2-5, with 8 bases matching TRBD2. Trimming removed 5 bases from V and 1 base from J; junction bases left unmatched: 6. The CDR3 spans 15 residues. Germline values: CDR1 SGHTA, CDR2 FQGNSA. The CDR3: CASSDGGAGQETQYF. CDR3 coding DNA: TGTGCCAGCAGCGACGGGGGGGCGGGCCAAGAGACCCAGTACTTC.

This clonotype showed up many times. CDR3 amino acids: CASSQQGPGELFF. The CDR3 nucleotides are TGTGCCAGCAGCCAACAGGGGCCCGGGGAGCTGTTTTTT. The rearrangement links TRBV14 to TRBJ2-2; tentative D call: TRBD1 (6 bases). CDR3 length equals 13 residues. Trimming took 2 bases from V and 6 from J, leaving 7 bases between them. CDR1 and CDR2 (germline): SGHDN, FVKESK.

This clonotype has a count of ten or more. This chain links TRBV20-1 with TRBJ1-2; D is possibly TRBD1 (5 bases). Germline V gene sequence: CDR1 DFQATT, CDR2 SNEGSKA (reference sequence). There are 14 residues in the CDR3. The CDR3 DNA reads TGCAGGAGGAGCCCCATCGCAGGGAACTATGGCTACACCTTC. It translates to CRRSPIAGNYGYTF.

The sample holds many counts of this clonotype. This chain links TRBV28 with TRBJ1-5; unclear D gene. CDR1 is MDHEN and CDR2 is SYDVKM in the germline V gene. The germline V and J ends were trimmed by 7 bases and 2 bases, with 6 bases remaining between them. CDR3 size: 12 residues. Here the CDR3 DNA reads TGTGCCAGCAACCCAGGCAATCAGCCCCAGCATTTT. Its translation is CASNPGNQPQHF.

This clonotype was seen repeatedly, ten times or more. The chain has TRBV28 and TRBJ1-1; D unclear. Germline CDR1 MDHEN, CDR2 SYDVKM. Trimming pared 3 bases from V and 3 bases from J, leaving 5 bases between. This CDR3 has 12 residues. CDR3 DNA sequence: TGTGCCAGCAGTTTCGGGCACACTGAAGCTTTCTTT. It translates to CASSFGHTEAFF.

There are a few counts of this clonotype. CDR3 protein: CASSVGGLAETQYF. CDR3 nucleotide sequence: TGTGCCAGCAGCGTAGGGGGACTAGCTGAGACCCAGTACTTC. The gene calls are TRBV9 and TRBJ2-5, with 9 positions matching TRBD2. Germline CDR1 and CDR2: SGDLS and YYNGEE. The CDR3 length is 14 residues. J lost 5 bases, V lost 0 bases, and 2 bases had no gene match.